The T cell receptor (beta chain) under discussion was sequenced for a study of a mutant IDH1 vaccine in newly diagnosed glioma. Study at large: Sex among treated patients split approximately 62% male, roughly 40% female; mean age was roughly 40 years. Every participant had undergone radiotherapy, temozolomide, or both before, and most underwent both.

The protocol was immunoSEQ multiplex PCR, while the TCRdb copy is restricted to in-frame clones and leaves out a portion. The sample includes fewer than 25,000 clones, roughly 80% of them seen just once. In the case of this clone: The target antigen is unknown.

Whole-study findings and limits: Shifts in the top peripheral T cell clonotypes seemed unrelated to pseudoprogression. Immune responses induced by the vaccine were seen in 93.3% of patients, spanning multiple MHC alleles.

Time point specified: week 47, end of study. A 20-mer mutant IDH1 peptide at 300 ug was injected subcutaneously with topical imiquimod. Sequenced here: PBMCs, sampled from a glioma patient whose treatment included an IDH1 peptide vaccine. This TCR derives from a man aged 40-49 years with glioma.

CDR3 bases: TGTGCCAGCAGCGGACTAGCGGCCTACGAGCAGTACTTC. Residues: CASSGLAAYEQYF. V is TRBV6-1 and J is TRBJ2-5; 10 nucleotides match TRBD2. The DNA matches TRBJ2-7 better at its end, which makes the J call doubtful. This CDR3 is 13 amino acids long. Germline lookup yields CDR1 MNHNS and CDR2 SASEGT.